This entry lists 30 T cell receptor beta chains sequenced from one sample in a study of immune cell composition in non-small cell lung cancer. Clones were sequenced by immunoSEQ multiplex PCR, and TCRdb holds only the in-frame ones, with some missing. The sample lists approximately 4,000 clones, roughly 70% occurring once. The sample comprised lung tumor tissue. These TCRs come from a human donor with non-small cell lung cancer.

This clone was observed a few times. The chain links TRBV11-2 to TRBJ1-2, with 7 positions matching TRBD1. V gave up 5 bases and J gave up 8 bases; unmatched junction bases: 8. Germline lookup yields CDR1 SGHAT and CDR2 FQNNGV. The CDR3 runs to 13 residues. CDR3 sequence reads: CASSATGPFGYTF. The DNA for the CDR3 is TGTGCCAGCAGCGCGACAGGGCCCTTCGGCTACACCTTC.

This rearrangement joins TRBV5-4 to TRBJ2-1; the D gene is possibly TRBD2 (6 bases). Between the trimmed V and J ends, which lost 1 base and 5 bases, there was a span of 10 bases. This CDR3 region has 14 residues. The germline V gene encodes CDR1 SGHNT and CDR2 YYREEE (reference sequence). The CDR3 region has the DNA TGTGCCAGCAGCTTGTCGGGGGTGGACAATGAGCAGTTCTTC. This gives the protein CASSLSGVDNEQFF.

This chain joins TRBV7-2 and TRBJ2-5; D call uncertain. The CDR3 contains 13 residues. Germline values: CDR1 SGHTA, CDR2 FQGNSA. The V end was cut by 0 bases, the J end by 2 bases, with 4 bases between. CDR3: CASSLARQETQYF. For the CDR3, the DNA is TGTGCCAGCAGCTTAGCGCGGCAAGAGACCCAGTACTTC.

The V gene is TRBV5-1, the J gene TRBJ2-3, with D possibly matching TRBD2 (6 bases). Trimming pared 2 bases from V and 5 bases from J, leaving 12 bases between. This CDR3 contains 14 residues. Germline lookup yields CDR1 SGHRS and CDR2 YFSETQ. Written as DNA, the CDR3 is TGCGCCAGCAGCTTCGGAGGGGTGAAAGATACGCAGTATTTT. This gives the protein CASSFGGVKDTQYF.

This sequence joins TRBV25-1 and TRBJ1-2, with 9 positions matching TRBD1. Germline loops: CDR1 MGHDK, CDR2 SYGVNS. The CDR3 runs to 14 residues. V lost 2 bases, J lost 4 bases, and 2 bases stayed unmatched. The DNA of the CDR3 is TGTGCCAGCAGTGAAGAACAGGGGGCCTATGGCTACACCTTC. Translation: CASSEEQGAYGYTF.

V and J are TRBV4-1 and TRBJ2-7; 9 nucleotides agree with TRBD1. V was clipped by 1 base and J by 11 bases; unmatched bases: 21. Germline CDR1 reads MGHRA; CDR2 reads YSYEKL. The CDR3 consists of 18 residues. CDR3 in amino acids: CASSQVQGAPDPDTSKYF. The DNA for the CDR3 is TGCGCCAGCAGCCAAGTACAGGGGGCGCCTGATCCCGATACGAGCAAGTACTTC.

For this clone: Other DNA sequences in this sample translate to the same CDR3. The chain has TRBV29-1 and TRBJ1-2; 8 bases are a match to TRBD1. Germline V gene sequence: CDR1 SQVTM, CDR2 ANQGSEA. The CDR3 sequence is 14 residues long. Germline trimming cut 3 bases from V and 8 bases from J; bases unmatched to any gene: 11. Written as DNA, the CDR3 is TGCAGCGTTGAGGGCAGGGGGCGCATCTACGGCTACACCTTC. This codes for CSVEGRGRIYGYTF.

V and J are TRBV19 and TRBJ1-1, with TRBD1 matching over 7 bases. From germline, CDR1 is LNHDA and CDR2 SQIVND (reference sequence). The CDR3 runs 15 residues. Losses at the gene ends were 1 base for V and 8 bases for J; bases not matched to a gene: 10. CDR3 protein: CASSIGTGVRDEAFF. CDR3 bases: TGTGCCAGTAGTATAGGTACAGGGGTACGAGACGAAGCTTTCTTT.

The chain couples TRBV7-2 to TRBJ1-5; D is unclear. Between the trimmed V and J ends, which lost 4 bases and 8 bases, there was a span of 15 bases. CDR3 size: 14 residues. CDR1 and CDR2 (germline): SGHTA, FQGNSA. The CDR3 bases are TGTGCCAGCAGCTCCGGGCCGGGCGGGGAGCCCCAGCATTTT. Amino acids: CASSSGPGGEPQHF.

The rearrangement links TRBV11-2 to TRBJ1-1; D unresolved. The germline V and J ends were trimmed by 5 bases and 6 bases, with 19 bases remaining between them. The CDR3 has 15 amino acids. The germline CDR1 and CDR2 sequences are SGHAT and FQNNGV. The CDR3 coding sequence is TGTGCCAGCAGCCCCCTGACGGTCGGGCGGGCTGAAGCTTTCTTT. Translation gives CASSPLTVGRAEAFF.

This chain links TRBV28 with TRBJ1-5; D ambiguous. V was pared by 3 bases and J by 9 bases, with 15 bases between. Germline CDR1 is MDHEN and CDR2 is SYDVKM. The CDR3 is 14 amino acids. The DNA of the CDR3 is TGTGCCAGCAGTTTTCGGTCGACACGGGGGCCCCAGCATTTT. It is translated as CASSFRSTRGPQHF.

This chain links TRBV18 with TRBJ2-5; TRBD1 aligns across 11 bases. Germline loops: CDR1 KGHSH, CDR2 LQKENI. The ends lost 2 bases at V and 2 bases at J; junction bases unmatched: 1. The CDR3 consists of 15 residues. CDR3: CASSPGTGGQETQYF. In DNA, the CDR3 is TGTGCCAGCTCACCAGGGACAGGGGGACAAGAGACCCAGTACTTC.

The V call is TRBV7-2, the J call TRBJ2-1; 10 bases are a match to TRBD2. The V gene's germline CDR1 is SGHTA and CDR2 FQGNSA. The trim removed 10 bases at V and 4 bases at J, leaving 7 bases unmatched. CDR3 length: 14 residues. CDR3 DNA: TGTGCCACCCAGCGGGAGGGCCCTTACAATGAGCAGTTCTTC. Protein: CATQREGPYNEQFF.

This rearrangement joins TRBV7-3 to TRBJ2-2, with 10 bases matching TRBD2. This CDR3 is built from 16 residues. In germline, CDR1 is SGHTA, CDR2 FQGTGA. V lost 5 bases and J lost 6; bases outside the gene matches: 9. The CDR3 sequence: CASSPPSGSNAGELFF. CDR3 nucleotides: TGTGCCAGCAGCCCCCCTAGCGGGAGTAACGCCGGGGAGCTGTTTTTT.

V usage is TRBV29-1 and J usage is TRBJ2-1; TRBD1 matches 7 bases. The germline CDR1 and CDR2 sequences are SQVTM and ANQGSEA. The CDR3 length is 13 residues. V lost 3 bases to trimming and J lost 14 bases; unmatched junction nucleotides: 13. This chain's CDR3 is CSVERGQALVEFF. The CDR3 DNA reads TGCAGCGTTGAGAGGGGGCAGGCGTTGGTGGAGTTCTTC.

By share, this clone ranks as medium-sized. The V call is TRBV4-3, the J call TRBJ1-1, with TRBD1 matching over 7 bases. The CDR3 runs 15 residues. V dropped 0 bases and J dropped 11; count of bases not matched to a gene: 12. Germline V CDR1 and CDR2: LGHNA, YSLEER. This CDR3 is CASSQDRWTGAQAFF. In nucleotides, the CDR3 is TGCGCCAGCAGCCAAGATAGATGGACAGGCGCCCAGGCTTTCTTT.

J is TRBJ2-3 and V is TRBV9; 7 bases are a match to TRBD2. The CDR3 totals 15 residues. Germline loops: CDR1 SGDLS, CDR2 YYNGEE. J was trimmed by 2 bases and V by 3 bases; bases with no gene match: 6. The CDR3: CASSGRLADTDTQYF. The DNA for the CDR3 is TGTGCCAGCAGCGGAAGACTAGCCGACACAGATACGCAGTATTTT.

This clone showed up just a few times. The chain uses TRBV10-3 and TRBJ1-5; 8 nucleotides agree with TRBD1. This CDR3 is built from 18 residues. V was pared by 2 bases and J by 0 bases, with 9 bases of the junction left unmatched. CDR1 is ENHRY, CDR2 SYGVKD, per germline. Here the CDR3 DNA reads TGTGCCATCAGTGAGCCGCCTACCGGGACAGGTAGCAATCAGCCCCAGCATTTT. It specifies CAISEPPTGTGSNQPQHF.

This chain joins TRBV21-1 and TRBJ2-5; TRBD1 is the table's D call, not checked against the DNA. TRBV21-1 is flagged as a pseudogene. The CDR3 loop spans 15 amino acids. The CDR3 is CASSKSARGGGTQYF. As DNA, the CDR3 is TGTGCCAGCAGCAAGTCGGCCAGGGGTGGGGGGACCCAGTACTTC.

The chain carries TRBV28 and TRBJ2-7; tentatively, D is TRBD2 (6 bases). V was cut by 8 bases and J by 3 bases, with 17 bases left in between. CDR1 and CDR2 (germline): MDHEN, SYDVKM. The CDR3 loop spans 14 amino acids. The CDR3 sequence is CASRVAAGNYEQYF. As DNA, the CDR3 is TGTGCCAGCCGGGTGGCAGCGGGTAACTACGAGCAGTACTTC.

This clone has just one count. The chain employs TRBV28 and TRBJ2-1; TRBD2 aligns across 7 bases. The CDR3 spans 15 residues. V trimming: 6 bases; J trimming: 8 bases; junction bases outside the gene matches: 13. The germline V gene encodes CDR1 MDHEN and CDR2 SYDVKM. The CDR3: CASSVAGTKKDEQFF. The CDR3 nucleotides read TGTGCCAGCAGCGTCGCCGGGACTAAGAAGGATGAGCAGTTCTTC.

V usage is TRBV2 and J usage is TRBJ2-2, with 8 bases fitting TRBD2. Germline V CDR1 and CDR2: SNHLY, FYNNEI. This CDR3 region has 16 residues. V was pared by 6 bases and J by 7 bases, with 13 bases of the junction left unmatched. The CDR3 protein is CASSSTGREVGGELFF. CDR3 nucleotides: TGTGCCAGCAGCTCGACCGGGCGGGAGGTGGGCGGGGAGCTGTTTTTT.

The rearrangement joins TRBV11-2 to TRBJ2-1; tentatively, D is TRBD1 (6 bases). CDR1 SGHAT and CDR2 FQNNGV come from the germline V gene. The CDR3 length is 16 residues. Trimming took 1 base from V and 3 from J, leaving 13 bases between them. The CDR3 DNA is TGTGCCAGCAGCTTAGGAGTGGAACAGGGCTACAATGAGCAGTTCTTC. Protein: CASSLGVEQGYNEQFF.

The V gene is TRBV6-5, the J gene TRBJ1-5, with 10 bases lining up with TRBD1. CDR3 size: 13 residues. V shed 5 bases, J shed 7 bases, and the junction held 2 bases outside the gene matches. CDR1 and CDR2 from the germline V gene are MNHEY and SVGAGI. As DNA, the CDR3 is TGTGCCAGCAGTACGGACAGGGGGCAGCCCCAGCATTTT. Its translation: CASSTDRGQPQHF.

The rearrangement joins TRBV19 to TRBJ1-2; 8 nucleotides agree with TRBD1. The CDR3 has 17 residues. V lost 5 bases to trimming and J lost 2 bases; unmatched junction nucleotides: 13. Germline CDR1 LNHDA, CDR2 SQIVND (reference sequence). Written as DNA, the CDR3 is TGTGCCAGTAGTCCCCGAGGACAGGGAGGCGCAAACTATGGCTACACCTTC. The encoded protein is CASSPRGQGGANYGYTF.

The chain links TRBV6-1 to TRBJ2-3, with D possibly matching TRBD2 (7 bases). V was pared by 1 base and J by 7 bases, with 9 bases between. Germline CDR1 MNHNS, CDR2 SASEGT. This CDR3 has 13 residues. The DNA for the CDR3 is TGTGCCAGCAGTGAAGTGGGGGGGCATACGCAGTATTTT. It specifies CASSEVGGHTQYF.

This clone came up a few times. V is TRBV6-6 and J is TRBJ2-5; TRBD1 might be the D (5 bases). Trimming shortened V by 6 bases and J by 0 bases, and 14 bases separated the two germline ends. The CDR3 spans 15 residues. Germline CDR1 reads MNHNY; CDR2 reads SVGAGI (reference sequence). CDR3 loop: CASSNAAGHQETQYF. The CDR3 nucleotides are TGTGCCAGCAGCAACGCGGCAGGGCACCAAGAGACCCAGTACTTC.

The chain carries TRBV9 and TRBJ2-3, with TRBD2 matching 13 bases. There are 15 residues in the CDR3. Germline loops: CDR1 SGDLS, CDR2 YYNGEE. J was trimmed by 3 bases and V by 2 bases; bases with no gene match: 0. CDR3 sequence reads: CASSVGLAGTDTQYF. The CDR3 nucleotides are TGTGCCAGCAGCGTGGGACTAGCGGGAACAGATACGCAGTATTTT.

V is TRBV5-1 and J is TRBJ1-2; D gene unclear. Germline lookup yields CDR1 SGHRS and CDR2 YFSETQ. The CDR3 totals 13 residues. The V end was cut by 2 bases, the J end by 4 bases, with 9 bases between. Here the CDR3 reads CASSLSFSYGYTF. The CDR3 nucleotides read TGCGCCAGCAGCTTAAGCTTTTCCTATGGCTACACCTTC.

This rearrangement joins TRBV6-6 to TRBJ2-7, with 9 bases aligning to TRBD2. The germline V gene has CDR1 MNHNY and CDR2 SVGAGI (reference sequence). V shed 7 bases, J shed 6 bases, and the junction held 10 bases outside the gene matches. The CDR3 covers 14 residues. The CDR3: CASTVGTSSPEQYF. The CDR3 bases are TGTGCCAGCACCGTAGGGACTAGCAGTCCCGAGCAGTACTTC.